This TCR beta chain came from a study of blood T cells in healthy people across ages. V lost 0 bases to trimming and J lost 8 bases; unmatched junction nucleotides: 1. This CDR3 has 12 amino acids. Germline V gene data show CDR1 as GTSNPN and CDR2 as SVGIG (reference sequence). A second PCR of 7 to 11 cycles used a sample-barcoded 5' primer and a J-beta primer mix. The authors tagged each cDNA molecule using a template-switch adaptor with 12 random nucleotides. TCRdb re-analysed the 5' RACE reads in MiXCR, keeping a single row per CDR3 protein. The profile shows roughly 1,500,000 distinct CDR3 sequences, 42% of them singletons. Findings of the study overall: More naive CD4+ cells and higher diversity marked long-lived donors relative to aged donors. Total diversity from one million sequenced T cells was likely underestimated.

About this clonotype itself: Its specificity is not known.

No fewer than 5.5 micrograms of total RNA were isolated from every sample. The sample taken for sequencing was blood. The sequence came from a woman younger than 30 in good health. The chain is built from TRBV30 and TRBJ2-1; 7 bases match TRBD2. The CDR3 nucleotides read TGTGCCTGGAGTGTGGCGGGGGATGAGCAGTTCTTC. Translation gives CAWSVAGDEQFF.